These 14 T cell receptor beta chains came from one sample sequenced in a study of blood T cell repertoires in COVID-19. TCRdb's table, derived via immunoSEQ multiplex PCR, lists solely in-frame clones and lacks some. The sample consists of 150,000 to 200,000 clones, 89% of them appearing once. Sequencing used peripheral blood. These receptors were obtained from a man aged 18 to 29 who had recovered from COVID-19.

Only one count was recorded for this clone. The J gene is TRBJ2-6, the V gene TRBV6-5; no firm D call. V lost 8 bases and J lost 0, with 8 bases in between. Germline V lookup: CDR1 MNHEY, CDR2 SVGAGI. The CDR3 extends over 14 amino acids. DNA of the CDR3: TGTGCCAGCCGCCGGTTCTCTGGGGCCAACGTCCTGACTTTC. Translation: CASRRFSGANVLTF.

This clone occurred a few times. The genes are TRBV10-1 and TRBJ1-1; 8 positions agree with TRBD1. The length of the CDR3 is 13 residues. The V and J ends lost 6 bases and 8 bases, in that order; junction bases with no gene match: 8. Germline values: CDR1 WNHNN, CDR2 SYGVQD (reference sequence). In DNA form, the CDR3 reads TGCGCCAGCAGACCCGACAGGGGAAAAGAAGCTTTCTTT. Protein sequence: CASRPDRGKEAFF.

This clone showed up just once. This chain links TRBV12-5 with TRBJ2-3; 15 bases are shared with TRBD2. Germline CDR1 is LGHNT and CDR2 is FRNRAP. The CDR3 is made up of 18 amino acids. V lost 9 bases to trimming and J lost 2 bases; unmatched junction nucleotides: 12. The chain's CDR3 is CARPAWGLAGGSTDTQYF. The CDR3 DNA reads TGTGCTAGACCTGCATGGGGACTAGCGGGAGGATCCACAGATACGCAGTATTTT.

The rearrangement links TRBV9 to TRBJ2-1, with TRBD1 matching over 7 bases. The CDR3 sequence is 16 residues long. After removal of 4 bases from V and 2 bases from J, the junction contained 9 bases not matched to a gene. Germline CDR1 SGDLS, CDR2 YYNGEE. CDR3 DNA: TGTGCCAGCAGCCCGACAGGGATGCTTACCTACAATGAGCAGTTCTTC. Protein: CASSPTGMLTYNEQFF.

The chain recombines TRBV6-2 or TRBV6-3 with TRBJ2-7; tentatively, D is TRBD2 (6 bases). The CDR3 covers 15 residues. Trimming left V 6 bases short and J 7 bases short, with 22 bases between. Per the germline V gene, CDR1 is MNHEY and CDR2 is SVGEGT. In nucleotides, the CDR3 is TGTGCCAGCAGCCCCCGTCGGGACTGGGCGGAAGAGCAGTACTTC. This codes for CASSPRRDWAEEQYF.

The genes are TRBV7-8 and TRBJ2-1, with unresolved D. Trimming cost V 4 bases and J 4 bases, with 8 bases left between them. Germline CDR1 and CDR2: SGHVS and FQNEAQ. The CDR3 contains 13 residues. The CDR3 protein is CASSSTVYNEQFF. The CDR3, as DNA: TGTGCCAGCAGCTCAACAGTATACAATGAGCAGTTCTTC.

The chain links TRBV5-6 to TRBJ2-1, with unresolved D. This CDR3 has 15 amino acids. V lost 4 bases, J lost 0 bases, and 11 bases lay in between. Germline values: CDR1 SGHDT, CDR2 YYEEEE. CDR3 residues: CASSVFGHSYNEQFF. The CDR3 DNA reads as TGTGCCAGCAGCGTGTTTGGGCACTCCTACAATGAGCAGTTCTTC.

The chain combines TRBV19 with TRBJ1-5, with 8 bases aligning to TRBD1. Losses at the gene ends were 7 bases for V and 2 bases for J; bases not matched to a gene: 7. The CDR3 covers 15 residues. CDR1 and CDR2 from the germline V gene are LNHDA and SQIVND (reference sequence). The CDR3 loop is CASKKDREGNQPQHF. For the CDR3, the DNA is TGTGCCAGTAAAAAGGACAGGGAGGGCAATCAGCCCCAGCATTTT.

The chain employs TRBV10-3 and TRBJ2-1, with 13 nucleotides matching TRBD2. Germline trimming cut 8 bases from V and 8 bases from J; bases unmatched to any gene: 6. The CDR3 consists of 14 residues. Germline V lookup: CDR1 ENHRY, CDR2 SYGVKD. CDR3 sequence: CAISTSGRVYEQFF. In nucleotides, the CDR3 is TGTGCCATCTCTACTAGCGGGAGGGTCTATGAGCAGTTCTTC.

This clone was seen just once. The chain uses TRBV6-5 and TRBJ2-1, with 7 bases lining up with TRBD2. With V trimmed by 6 bases and J by 4 bases, 6 bases remained unmatched. This CDR3 spans 14 amino acids. Germline lookup yields CDR1 MNHEY and CDR2 SVGAGI. CDR3 protein: CASRGGTVYNEQFF. The DNA of the CDR3 is TGTGCCAGCAGGGGGGGGACGGTTTACAATGAGCAGTTCTTC.

This chain links TRBV12-3 or TRBV12-4 with TRBJ1-1; TRBD1 is a possible D gene (5 bases). The CDR3 consists of 13 residues. Trimming took 1 base from V and 4 from J, leaving 7 bases between them. CDR3 sequence reads: CASSLVGGTEAFF. CDR3 bases: TGTGCCAGCAGTTTAGTCGGGGGCACTGAAGCTTTCTTT.

The chain employs TRBV9 and TRBJ1-4; D possibly corresponds to TRBD1 (6 bases). The CDR3 length is 13 residues. V lost 7 bases to trimming and J lost 8 bases, with 15 bases between them. Germline CDR1 is SGDLS and CDR2 is YYNGEE. Here the CDR3 reads CASSRDKEEKLFF. The CDR3 bases are TGTGCCAGCTCCCGGGACAAAGAGGAAAAACTGTTTTTT.

This clone showed up just a few times. The chain combines TRBV2 with TRBJ1-1; D remains unclear. The CDR3 is 12 amino acids. Germline CDR1 and CDR2: SNHLY and FYNNEI. Trimming took 11 bases from V and 0 from J, leaving 10 bases between them. CDR3 nucleotides: TGTGCCCGAAACGGGGTGAACACTGAAGCTTTCTTT. This translates into CARNGVNTEAFF.

The V and J genes are TRBV5-4 and TRBJ2-3; TRBD2 matches 13 bases. CDR1 SGHNT and CDR2 YYREEE come from the germline V gene (reference sequence). The CDR3 contains 16 residues. V was pared by 4 bases and J by 1 base, with 3 bases of the junction left unmatched. In nucleotides, the CDR3 is TGTGCCAGCAGCATTGGACTAGCGGGAGGCACAGATACGCAGTATTTT. This encodes CASSIGLAGGTDTQYF.